This TCR beta chain came from a study of T cell repertoires in cytomegalovirus infection. Across the study: Use of recently identified HLA-C-restricted and well-studied HLA-B-restricted CMV epitopes was part of the study. Carrying CMV and the relevant HLA type showed in public TCR beta signatures. Study findings and constraints: Cumulative frequency of public TCR beta families picked out carriers of CMV plus the relevant HLA.

V shed 4 bases and J shed 4 bases, with 4 bases lying between them. This CDR3 spans 11 amino acids. Looked up from germline, CDR1 is MNHEY and CDR2 is SVGEGT. TCRdb called the reads again in MiXCR, with one record for every CDR3 protein. The sample lists 80,000 or so distinct CDR3 sequences; about 37% were seen once. There are a few counts of this clonotype. What it recognizes is unknown. This sequence joins TRBV6-2 or TRBV6-3 and TRBJ1-1; D is uncertain. Sequencing was performed on CD8+ T cells from cultured PBMCs, taken from culture after CMV antigen stimulation. The clonotype was recovered from a human donor in good health (CMV status not recorded). Some clones in this sample may be carry-over from other donors' samples. The CDR3 reads CASSFGTEAFF. The CDR3 bases are TGTGCCAGCAGTTTCGGCACTGAAGCTTTCTTT.